This TCR beta chain was obtained from a study of technical replicates of blood from several donors. Germline V lookup: CDR1 SEHNR, CDR2 FQNEAQ (reference sequence). V was pared by 6 bases and J by 7 bases, with 9 bases of the junction left unmatched. CDR3 length: 16 amino acids. Libraries were prepared by immunoSEQ multiplex PCR; TCRdb keeps only in-frame clonotypes and omits some of them. The top ten clones hold 0.3% to 0.4% of a sample with about 82,000 clones, under 96% of them seen once. The sequencing sample was made of T cells isolated from PBMCs. The TCR sequence derives from a human donor in good health. The chain has TRBV7-9 and TRBJ2-1; 13 positions match TRBD2. In DNA form, the CDR3 reads TGTGCCAGCAGTATACGGACTAGCGGGAGCCGAAATGAGCAGTTCTTC. It specifies CASSIRTSGSRNEQFF.